This entry is about one TCR beta chain. Antigen specificity is unknown. The CDR3 covers 14 residues. Looked up from germline, CDR1 is SGHRS and CDR2 is YFSETQ. Trimming took off 4 bases at V and 5 bases at J, with 16 bases between the two ends. Preparation of the TCRbeta library used unique molecular identifiers. MiXCR, run by TCRdb on the PCR reads, gives a single entry per CDR3 protein. The repertoire holds under 400,000 distinct CDR3 sequences, with around 20% as singletons. This specimen comes from a study of T-cell reconstitution after alpha-beta-depleted transplantation in children. Study results and caveats: By one year post-transplant, T-cell counts and diversity largely arose from T cells that were newly produced. Surviving recipient cells, namely T cells and thymic progenitors, were the source of high day-60 TCRbeta diversity in some patients.

The V gene is TRBV5-1, the J gene TRBJ2-7; either TRBD1 or TRBD2 may supply D (7 bases each). The material sequenced was PBMCs, mostly from graft donor cells, taken 180 days after TCRalphabeta/CD19-depleted stem cell transplant. The sequence was collected from a male patient between 10 and 17 years old who had a stem cell transplant for acute lymphoblastic leukemia, so the T cells may come from the graft donor. CDR3 sequence reads: CASSPRQGGDEQYF. CDR3 in DNA: TGCGCCAGCAGCCCGAGACAGGGAGGGGACGAGCAGTACTTC.